In this sample, the clone carrying this T cell receptor beta chain turned up many times. Germline V gives CDR1 SGHRS, CDR2 YFSETQ. The CDR3 spans 16 residues. Losses at the gene ends were 3 bases for V and 4 bases for J; bases not matched to a gene: 7. The sample belongs to a study of tumor-infiltrating lymphocytes in oesophageal squamous cell carcinoma. TCRdb passed the PCR reads through MiXCR, listing each CDR3 protein once. The sample holds almost 20,000 distinct CDR3 sequences; almost 40% are singletons and the top ten take roughly 7.1%. The sequenced sample consisted of blood. The TCR sequence derives from a male donor with esophageal squamous cell carcinoma. The chain is built from TRBV5-1 and TRBJ2-3; 11 bases are a match to TRBD2. The CDR3 spells CASSSPTSGSSDTQYF. The CDR3 nucleotides are TGCGCCAGCAGCTCACCCACTAGCGGGAGCTCAGATACGCAGTATTTT.